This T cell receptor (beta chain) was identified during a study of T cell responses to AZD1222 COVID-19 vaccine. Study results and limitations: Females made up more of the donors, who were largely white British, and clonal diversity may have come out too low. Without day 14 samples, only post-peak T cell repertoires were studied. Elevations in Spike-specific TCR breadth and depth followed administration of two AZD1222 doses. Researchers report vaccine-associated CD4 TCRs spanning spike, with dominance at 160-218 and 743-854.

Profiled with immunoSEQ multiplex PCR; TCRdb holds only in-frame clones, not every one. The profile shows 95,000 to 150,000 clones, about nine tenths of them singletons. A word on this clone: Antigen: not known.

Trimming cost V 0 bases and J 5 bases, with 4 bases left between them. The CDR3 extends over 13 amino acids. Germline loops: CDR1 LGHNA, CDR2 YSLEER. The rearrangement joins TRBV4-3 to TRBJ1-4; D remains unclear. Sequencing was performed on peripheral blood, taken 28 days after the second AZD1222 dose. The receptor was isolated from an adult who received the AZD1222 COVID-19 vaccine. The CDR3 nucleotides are TGCGCCAGCAGCCAAGAGAGGAATGAAAAACTGTTTTTT. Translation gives CASSQERNEKLFF.